These 31 T cell receptor beta chains were all obtained from the same sample, sequenced in a study of T cell repertoires in cytomegalovirus infection. TCRdb redid the calling of the reads with MiXCR, one entry per CDR3 protein. The sample carries 110,000 to 150,000 distinct CDR3 sequences, about 6.5% recorded once. The specimen was PBMCs. The receptors derive from a human donor in good health (CMV status not recorded). Some clones in this sample may be carry-over from other donors' samples.

This clonotype was picked up many times. The chain joins TRBV6-1 to TRBJ2-1; D perhaps matches TRBD2 (6 bases). Trimming cost V 7 bases and J 5 bases, with 12 bases left between them. The CDR3 loop spans 13 amino acids. The germline CDR1 and CDR2 sequences are MNHNS and SASEGT. Written as DNA, the CDR3 is TGTGCCAGCAAGCGGGTCCGGAACAATGAGCAGTTCTTC. Its protein is CASKRVRNNEQFF.

This clonotype was observed at least ten times. The chain is built from TRBV5-5 and TRBJ2-1; D remains unclear. The V gene's germline CDR1 is SGHKS and CDR2 YYEKEE (reference sequence). The CDR3 extends over 13 amino acids. The germline V and J ends were trimmed by 0 bases and 7 bases, with 8 bases remaining between them. CDR3 amino acids: CASSLVGVNEQFF. CDR3 coding DNA: TGTGCCAGCAGCTTGGTTGGGGTTAATGAGCAGTTCTTC.

This clonotype was recorded many times. This sequence joins TRBV7-3 and TRBJ2-7; no definite D call. The CDR3 has 14 amino acids. Germline CDR1 is SGHTA and CDR2 is FQGTGA. Trimming took off 5 bases at V and 0 bases at J, with 11 bases between the two ends. CDR3 protein: CASSAGGTSYEQYF. In DNA, the CDR3 is TGTGCCAGCAGCGCAGGTGGCACCTCCTACGAGCAGTACTTC.

This clonotype showed up many times. This sequence joins TRBV5-6 and TRBJ1-3; no clear D. CDR1 is SGHDT, CDR2 YYEEEE, per germline. The length of the CDR3 is 14 residues. V was pared by 1 base and J by 0 bases, with 5 bases between. DNA for the CDR3: TGTGCCAGCAGCTTGTATATCTCTGGAAACACCATATATTTT. It encodes CASSLYISGNTIYF.

This clonotype was picked up many times. The chain employs TRBV4-2 and TRBJ2-1, with D maybe TRBD1 (6 bases). The V gene's germline CDR1 is LGHNA and CDR2 YNFKEQ. The length of the CDR3 is 16 residues. V was trimmed by 4 bases and J by 0 bases, leaving 13 bases between them. CDR3 sequence: CASSRARTVSYNEQFF. The CDR3 nucleotides are TGTGCCAGCAGCCGGGCTCGGACAGTCTCCTACAATGAGCAGTTCTTC.

This clonotype was seen ten or more times. The chain combines TRBV20-1 with TRBJ1-4; unclear D gene. CDR1 and CDR2 (germline): DFQATT, SNEGSKA (reference sequence). CDR3 length equals 15 residues. The germline V and J ends were trimmed by 3 bases and 7 bases, with 18 bases remaining between them. The CDR3 DNA follows: TGCAGTGCTAGTCGTTCTTCACGGCGGAGTGAAAAACTGTTTTTT. Translating gives CSASRSSRRSEKLFF.

This clonotype was counted a few times. This rearrangement joins TRBV28 to TRBJ1-1; D not certain. The length of the CDR3 is 13 residues. Trimming took 6 bases from V and 6 from J, leaving 14 bases between them. Germline V gene sequence: CDR1 MDHEN, CDR2 SYDVKM. CDR3 nucleotide sequence: TGTGCCAGCAGGCCCGGCGGATTCGCTGAAGCTTTCTTT. This translates into CASRPGGFAEAFF.

This clonotype occurred many times. This sequence joins TRBV15 and TRBJ2-3; 9 positions agree with TRBD2. V lost 0 bases and J lost 7; bases outside the gene matches: 14. The germline gives CDR1 LNHNV, CDR2 YYDKDF (reference sequence). This CDR3 has 18 residues. In nucleotides, the CDR3 is TGTGCCACCAGCAGAGATCTCAGCTTCGGCGGGGGGGACAATACGCAGTATTTT. Translation gives CATSRDLSFGGGDNTQYF.

This clonotype has just a few counts. The J gene is TRBJ2-5, the V gene TRBV28; 7 bases are shared with TRBD2. The germline gives CDR1 MDHEN, CDR2 SYDVKM. The CDR3 contains 15 residues. V lost 4 bases and J lost 5; bases outside the gene matches: 10. The CDR3 nucleotides read TGTGCCAGCAGTTCCCCAGCGGGGCGTCGGGAGACCCAGTACTTC. Encoded protein: CASSSPAGRRETQYF.

This rearrangement joins TRBV20-1 to TRBJ1-2, with 7 bases identical to TRBD1. CDR1 and CDR2 (germline): DFQATT, SNEGSKA (reference sequence). The ends lost 1 base at V and 0 bases at J; junction bases unmatched: 2. The CDR3 length is 14 residues. The CDR3 sequence: CSARAGQPNYGYTF. The CDR3 region has the DNA TGCAGTGCTAGAGCGGGACAGCCTAACTATGGCTACACCTTC.

This clonotype occurred many times. The V gene is TRBV6-2 or TRBV6-3, the J gene TRBJ1-2, with D possibly matching TRBD1 (6 bases). Germline lookup yields CDR1 MNHEY and CDR2 SVGEGT. This CDR3 region has 15 residues. Trimming took off 6 bases at V and 8 bases at J, with 22 bases between the two ends. The CDR3 nucleotides read TGTGCCAGCAGACCCGCGCCTACAGGGTTTCAGGGCTACACCTTC. This gives the protein CASRPAPTGFQGYTF.

The table lists this clonotype with a few counts. This rearrangement joins TRBV5-6 to TRBJ1-1; D unclear. The CDR3 runs to 11 residues. Germline CDR1 is SGHDT and CDR2 is YYEEEE. Trimming cost V 3 bases and J 11 bases, with 11 bases left between them. The DNA of the CDR3 is TGTGCCAGCAGCTCGGATGGTGGGGCTTTCTTT. It is translated as CASSSDGGAFF.

There are many counts of this clonotype. The chain links TRBV6-5 to TRBJ2-2; D is possibly TRBD2 (5 bases). The V end lost 8 bases, the J end lost 6 bases, and 13 bases lay between the germline ends. The V gene's germline CDR1 is MNHEY and CDR2 SVGAGI. The CDR3 runs 13 residues. CDR3 residues: CASGPLVPGELFF. DNA for the CDR3: TGTGCCAGCGGCCCACTAGTTCCCGGGGAGCTGTTTTTT.

This clonotype was found many times. V is TRBV5-6 and J is TRBJ1-1; TRBD1 aligns across 12 bases. The germline gives CDR1 SGHDT, CDR2 YYEEEE. The CDR3 is made up of 16 amino acids. The J segment lost 6 bases and the V segment lost 4 bases, leaving 10 bases of the junction unmatched. The DNA for the CDR3 is TGTGCCAGCAGCCCAGGGACAGGGGGCGTGGGCGCTGAAGCTTTCTTT. Its translation is CASSPGTGGVGAEAFF.

This clonotype showed up many times. The gene calls are TRBV29-1 and TRBJ1-2, with D unresolved. The germline V gene has CDR1 SQVTM and CDR2 ANQGSEA. The CDR3 length is 12 residues. Trimming took off 7 bases at V and 4 bases at J, with 13 bases between the two ends. The CDR3 DNA reads as TGCAGCGCCCAAGGCCGGAGCTATGGCTACACCTTC. Translating gives CSAQGRSYGYTF. Supplemented by reference TRBV29-1 and TRBJ1-2, the full variable domain reads SAVISQKPSRDICQRGTSLTIQCQVDSQVTMMFWYRQQPGQSLTLIATANQGSEATYESGFVIDKFPISRPNLTFSTLTVSNMSPEDSSIYLCSAQGRSYGYTFGSGTRLTVV.

As for this clonotype: A much more abundant neighbour one base away suggests this may be a read error. The chain joins TRBV2 to TRBJ2-7; D gene ambiguous. The length of the CDR3 is 11 residues. Trimming removed 6 bases at V and 2 bases at J, with 5 bases between. Germline assignment: CDR1 SNHLY and CDR2 FYNNEI. The CDR3 here is CASRVAYEQYF. The DNA for the CDR3 is TGTGCCAGCAGGGTCGCCTACGAGCAGTACTTC.

This clonotype was seen more than once but under ten times. The gene calls are TRBV20-1 and TRBJ2-3, with a tentative D call TRBD2 (5 bases). The CDR3 is 10 amino acids. Germline CDR1 and CDR2: DFQATT and SNEGSKA (reference sequence). V was trimmed by 4 bases and J by 10 bases, leaving 9 bases between them. The CDR3 loop is CSATSGAQYF. CDR3 DNA sequence: TGCAGTGCTACATCCGGGGCGCAGTATTTT.

This clonotype was observed a handful of times. The chain is built from TRBV29-1 and TRBJ1-2; TRBD1 matches 7 bases. In germline, CDR1 is SQVTM, CDR2 ANQGSEA. The J segment lost 6 bases and the V segment lost 4 bases, leaving 5 bases of the junction unmatched. The CDR3 sequence is 12 residues long. CDR3 sequence: CSVGGQFDGYTF. In DNA, the CDR3 is TGCAGCGTTGGGGGACAGTTCGATGGCTACACCTTC.

This clonotype was counted ten times or more. J is TRBJ2-1 and V is TRBV12-3 or TRBV12-4, with 12 bases matching TRBD2. The CDR3 covers 15 residues. Trimming at V came to 2 bases and at J to 7 bases, leaving 3 bases not matched to a gene. This CDR3 reads CASSLRLAGENEQFF. As DNA, the CDR3 is TGTGCCAGCAGTTTAAGACTAGCGGGGGAGAATGAGCAGTTCTTC.

In its sample, this clonotype was seen many times. The chain links TRBV6-5 to TRBJ1-2, with D unclear. The ends were cut back, 0 bases at V and 2 bases at J, with 7 bases in the middle. CDR1 and CDR2 from the germline V gene are MNHEY and SVGAGI. The CDR3 covers 14 residues. The CDR3 DNA is TGTGCCAGCAGTTACTCGAGGCAGAACTATGGCTACACCTTC. This sequence encodes CASSYSRQNYGYTF.

The rearrangement uses TRBV7-2 and TRBJ2-5; D could derive from TRBD1 or TRBD2 (6 bases each). V shed 5 bases and J shed 6 bases, with 25 bases lying between them. The CDR3 runs 17 residues. Germline assignment: CDR1 SGHTA and CDR2 FQGNSA. For the CDR3, the DNA is TGTGCCAGCAGCCGCCCCCGGCGGGATGGGACACGGAAGACCCAGTACTTC. Protein product: CASSRPRRDGTRKTQYF. The variable domain in full, with the rest retrieved from reference TRBV7-2 and TRBJ2-5, is GAGVSQSPSNKVTEKGKDVELRCDPISGHTALYWYRQSLGQGLEFLIYFQGNSAPDKSGLPSDRFSAERTGGSVSTLTIQRTQQEDSAVYLCASSRPRRDGTRKTQYFGPGTRLLVL.

Comments on this clonotype: Being one base from a much bigger clone, this may be a read error. This chain joins TRBV28 and TRBJ2-7; D remains ambiguous. CDR1 is MDHEN and CDR2 is SYDVKM in the germline V gene. The CDR3 spans 13 residues. The CDR3 DNA reads TGTGCCAGCAGACGTTTCAGCTCCTACGCGCAGTACTTC. This codes for CASRRFSSYAQYF.

This clonotype was detected ten times or more. V and J are TRBV7-2 and TRBJ2-5, with a possible D match to TRBD1 (5 bases). The CDR3 contains 15 residues. V dropped 5 bases and J dropped 3 bases, with 16 bases sitting between them. Germline CDR1 is SGHTA and CDR2 is FQGNSA. The CDR3 region is CASSLDRSLKETQYF. DNA for the CDR3: TGTGCCAGCAGCCTCGACAGAAGTCTAAAAGAGACCCAGTACTTC. Full variable domain (outside the CDR3, taken from reference TRBV7-2 and TRBJ2-5): GAGVSQSPSNKVTEKGKDVELRCDPISGHTALYWYRQSLGQGLEFLIYFQGNSAPDKSGLPSDRFSAERTGGSVSTLTIQRTQQEDSAVYLCASSLDRSLKETQYFGPGTRLLVL.

There are many counts of this clonotype. The chain links TRBV4-1 to TRBJ2-7; D is possibly TRBD2 (5 bases). Deletions cut 3 bases from V and 3 bases from J, with 27 bases between. The CDR3 consists of 19 residues. The V gene's germline CDR1 is MGHRA and CDR2 YSYEKL. The CDR3 reads CASSQLLRGSPDKNYEQYF. CDR3 sequence (DNA): TGCGCCAGCAGCCAGCTACTCCGGGGTTCCCCAGACAAAAACTACGAGCAGTACTTC.

This clonotype was counted ten times or more. The chain combines TRBV28 with TRBJ1-1; no definite D call. Trimming took 7 bases from V and 9 from J, leaving 12 bases between them. The CDR3 has 11 residues. Germline CDR1 and CDR2: MDHEN and SYDVKM. CDR3: CASIVTSQAFF. CDR3 nucleotides: TGTGCCAGCATCGTAACGAGCCAAGCTTTCTTT.

This clonotype was observed at least ten times. The chain joins TRBV6-1 to TRBJ1-1, with a possible D match to TRBD1 (6 bases). Trimming shortened V by 6 bases and J by 6 bases, and 11 bases separated the two germline ends. This CDR3 has 12 amino acids. Germline V gene data show CDR1 as MNHNS and CDR2 as SASEGT. The CDR3 region is CASSNRQAEAFF. CDR3 DNA: TGTGCCAGCAGCAACAGACAGGCTGAAGCTTTCTTT.

This clonotype was counted ten times or more. This chain connects TRBV7-9 to TRBJ2-3; no definite D call. Per the germline V gene, CDR1 is SEHNR and CDR2 is FQNEAQ (reference sequence). V was cut by 5 bases and J by 4 bases, with 13 bases left in between. CDR3 length: 14 amino acids. The CDR3 spells CASSLPGGADTQYF. Written as DNA, the CDR3 is TGTGCCAGCAGCCTACCCGGTGGCGCAGATACGCAGTATTTT.

The genes are TRBV5-1 and TRBJ1-1; TRBD1 matches at 9 bases. Germline V CDR1 and CDR2: SGHRS, YFSETQ. The trim removed 2 bases at V and 2 bases at J, leaving 7 bases unmatched. This CDR3 is built from 16 residues. The CDR3 protein is CASSLLAGQGNTEAFF. DNA of the CDR3: TGCGCCAGCAGCTTATTAGCGGGACAGGGAAACACTGAAGCTTTCTTT. Using reference TRBV5-1 and TRBJ1-1 for the parts outside the CDR3, the full variable domain is KAGVTQTPRYLIKTRGQQVTLSCSPISGHRSVSWYQQTPGQGLQFLFEYFSETQRNKGNFPGRFSGRQFSNSRSEMNVSTLELGDSALYLCASSLLAGQGNTEAFFGQGTRLTVV.

This clonotype appeared many times. CDR3 sequence reads: CASSLRQTNEQFF. CDR3 in DNA: TGTGCCAGCAGCTTAAGGCAGACAAATGAGCAGTTCTTC. V and J are TRBV7-9 and TRBJ2-1; D unresolved. CDR1 and CDR2 from the germline V gene are SEHNR and FQNEAQ (reference sequence). Trimming took 2 bases from V and 7 from J, leaving 9 bases between them. The CDR3 loop spans 13 amino acids.

This clonotype showed up many times. The V gene is TRBV7-2, the J gene TRBJ2-3, with D perhaps matching TRBD1 or TRBD2 (5 bases each). Germline V CDR1 and CDR2: SGHTA, FQGNSA. V was pared by 5 bases and J by 7 bases, with 10 bases between. The CDR3 runs to 12 residues. The CDR3 DNA is TGTGCCAGCAGCCCCCGGGGCAATACGCAGTATTTT. This encodes CASSPRGNTQYF.

This clonotype occurred a few times. The chain recombines TRBV6-2 or TRBV6-3 with TRBJ1-6; TRBD1 matches at 9 bases. CDR3 length: 14 amino acids. Trimming removed 6 bases from V and 9 bases from J; junction bases left unmatched: 6. Germline loops: CDR1 MNHEY, CDR2 SVGEGT. The CDR3 reads CASSETGGGSPLHF. CDR3 sequence (DNA): TGTGCCAGCAGCGAGACAGGGGGTGGTTCACCCCTCCACTTT.